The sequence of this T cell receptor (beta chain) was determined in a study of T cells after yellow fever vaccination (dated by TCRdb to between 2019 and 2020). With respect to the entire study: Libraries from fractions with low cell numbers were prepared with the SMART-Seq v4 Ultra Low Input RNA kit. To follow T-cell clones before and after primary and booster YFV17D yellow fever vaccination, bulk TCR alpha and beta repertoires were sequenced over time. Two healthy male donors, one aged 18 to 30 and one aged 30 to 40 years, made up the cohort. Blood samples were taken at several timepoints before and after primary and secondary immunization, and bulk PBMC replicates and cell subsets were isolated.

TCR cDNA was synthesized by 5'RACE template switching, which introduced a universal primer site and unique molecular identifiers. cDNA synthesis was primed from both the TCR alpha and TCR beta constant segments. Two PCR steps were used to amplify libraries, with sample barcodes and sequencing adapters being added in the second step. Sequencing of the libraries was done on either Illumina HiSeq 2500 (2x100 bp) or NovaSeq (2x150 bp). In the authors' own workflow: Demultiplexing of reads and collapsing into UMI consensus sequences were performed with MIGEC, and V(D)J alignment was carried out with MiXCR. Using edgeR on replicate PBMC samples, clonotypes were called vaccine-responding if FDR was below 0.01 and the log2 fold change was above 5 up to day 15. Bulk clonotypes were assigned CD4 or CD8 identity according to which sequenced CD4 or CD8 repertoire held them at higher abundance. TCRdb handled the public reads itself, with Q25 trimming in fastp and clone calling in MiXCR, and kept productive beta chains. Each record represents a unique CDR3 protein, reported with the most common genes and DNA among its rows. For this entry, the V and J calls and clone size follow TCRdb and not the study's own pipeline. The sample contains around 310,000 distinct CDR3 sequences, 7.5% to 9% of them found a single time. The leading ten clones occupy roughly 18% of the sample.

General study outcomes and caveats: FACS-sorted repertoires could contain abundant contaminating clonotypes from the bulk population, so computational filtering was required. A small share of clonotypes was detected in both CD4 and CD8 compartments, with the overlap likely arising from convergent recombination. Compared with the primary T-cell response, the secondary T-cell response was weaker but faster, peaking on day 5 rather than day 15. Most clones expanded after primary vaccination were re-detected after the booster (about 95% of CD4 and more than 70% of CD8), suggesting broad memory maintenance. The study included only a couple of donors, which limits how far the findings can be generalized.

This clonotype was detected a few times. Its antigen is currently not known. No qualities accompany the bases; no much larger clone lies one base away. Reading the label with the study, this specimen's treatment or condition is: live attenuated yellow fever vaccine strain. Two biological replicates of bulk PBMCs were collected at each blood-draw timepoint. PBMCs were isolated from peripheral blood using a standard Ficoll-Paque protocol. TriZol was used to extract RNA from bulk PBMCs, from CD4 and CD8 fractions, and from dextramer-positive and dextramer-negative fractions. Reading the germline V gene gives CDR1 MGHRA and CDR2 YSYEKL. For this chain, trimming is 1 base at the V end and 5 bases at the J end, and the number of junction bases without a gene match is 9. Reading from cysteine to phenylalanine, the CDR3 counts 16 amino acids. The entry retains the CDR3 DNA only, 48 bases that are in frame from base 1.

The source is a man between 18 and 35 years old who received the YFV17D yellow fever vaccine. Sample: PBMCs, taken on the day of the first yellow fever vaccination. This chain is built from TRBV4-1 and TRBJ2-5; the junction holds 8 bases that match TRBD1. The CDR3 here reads CASSQVHRGIGETQYF. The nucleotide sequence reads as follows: TGCGCCAGCAGCCAAGTCCACAGGGGGATAGGGGAGACCCAGTACTTC.